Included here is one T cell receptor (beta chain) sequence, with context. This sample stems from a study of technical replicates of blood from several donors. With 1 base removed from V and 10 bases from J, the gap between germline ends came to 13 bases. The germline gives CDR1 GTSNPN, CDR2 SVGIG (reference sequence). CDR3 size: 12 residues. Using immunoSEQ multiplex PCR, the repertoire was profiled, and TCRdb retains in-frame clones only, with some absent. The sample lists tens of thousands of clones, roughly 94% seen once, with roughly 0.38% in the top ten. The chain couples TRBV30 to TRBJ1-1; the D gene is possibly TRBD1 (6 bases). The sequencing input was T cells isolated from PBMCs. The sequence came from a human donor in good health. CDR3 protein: CAWSETGIGAFF. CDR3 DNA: TGTGCCTGGAGTGAAACAGGGATAGGAGCTTTCTTT.